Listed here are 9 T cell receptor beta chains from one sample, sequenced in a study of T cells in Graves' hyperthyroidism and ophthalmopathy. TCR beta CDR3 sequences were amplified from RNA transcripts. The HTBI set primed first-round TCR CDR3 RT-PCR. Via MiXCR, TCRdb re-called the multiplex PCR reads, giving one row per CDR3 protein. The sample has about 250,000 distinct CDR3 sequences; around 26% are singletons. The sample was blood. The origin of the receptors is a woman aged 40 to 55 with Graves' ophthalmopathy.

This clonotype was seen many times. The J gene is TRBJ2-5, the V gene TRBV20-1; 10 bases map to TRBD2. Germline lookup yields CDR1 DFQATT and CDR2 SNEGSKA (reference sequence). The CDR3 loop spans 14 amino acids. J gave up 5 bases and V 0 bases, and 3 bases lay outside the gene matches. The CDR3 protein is CSAREAGGGETQYF. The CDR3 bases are TGCAGTGCTAGAGAAGCGGGAGGGGGTGAGACCCAGTACTTC.

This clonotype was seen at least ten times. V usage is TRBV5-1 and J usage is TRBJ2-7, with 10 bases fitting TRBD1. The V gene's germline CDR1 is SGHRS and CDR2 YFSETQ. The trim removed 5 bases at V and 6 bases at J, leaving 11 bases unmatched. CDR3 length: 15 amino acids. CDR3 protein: CASSLDRGQRSEQYF. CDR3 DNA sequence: TGCGCCAGCAGTTTAGACAGGGGGCAGCGGTCCGAGCAGTACTTC.

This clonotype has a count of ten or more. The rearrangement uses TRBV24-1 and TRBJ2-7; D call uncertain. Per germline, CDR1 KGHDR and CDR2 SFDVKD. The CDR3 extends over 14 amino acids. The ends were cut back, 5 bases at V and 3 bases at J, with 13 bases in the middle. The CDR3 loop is CATSGGGRNYEQYF. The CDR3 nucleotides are TGTGCCACCAGTGGCGGTGGACGGAACTACGAGCAGTACTTC.

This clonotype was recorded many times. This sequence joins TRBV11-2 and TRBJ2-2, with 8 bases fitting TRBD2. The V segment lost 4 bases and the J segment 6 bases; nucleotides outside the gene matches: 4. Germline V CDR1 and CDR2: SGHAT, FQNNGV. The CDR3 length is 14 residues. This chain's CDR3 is CASSSGGKPGELFF. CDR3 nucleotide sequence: TGTGCCAGCAGCTCGGGGGGGAAGCCCGGGGAGCTGTTTTTT.

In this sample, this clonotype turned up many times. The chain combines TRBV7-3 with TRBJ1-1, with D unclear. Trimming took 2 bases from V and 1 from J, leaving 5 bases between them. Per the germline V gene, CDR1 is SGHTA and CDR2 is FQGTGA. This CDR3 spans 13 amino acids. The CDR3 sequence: CASSLLANTEAFF. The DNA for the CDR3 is TGTGCCAGCAGCTTATTAGCGAACACTGAAGCTTTCTTT.

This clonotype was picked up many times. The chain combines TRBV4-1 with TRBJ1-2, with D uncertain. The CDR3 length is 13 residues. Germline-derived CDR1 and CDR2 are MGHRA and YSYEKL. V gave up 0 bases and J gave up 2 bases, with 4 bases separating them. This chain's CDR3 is CASSQDGNYGYTF. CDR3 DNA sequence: TGCGCCAGCAGCCAAGATGGCAACTATGGCTACACCTTC.

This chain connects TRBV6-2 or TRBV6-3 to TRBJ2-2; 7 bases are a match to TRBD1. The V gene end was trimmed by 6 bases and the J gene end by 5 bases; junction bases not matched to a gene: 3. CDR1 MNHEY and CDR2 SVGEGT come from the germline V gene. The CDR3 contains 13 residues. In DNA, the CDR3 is TGTGCCAGCAGAACAGGGGCTACCGGGGAGCTGTTTTTT. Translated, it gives CASRTGATGELFF.

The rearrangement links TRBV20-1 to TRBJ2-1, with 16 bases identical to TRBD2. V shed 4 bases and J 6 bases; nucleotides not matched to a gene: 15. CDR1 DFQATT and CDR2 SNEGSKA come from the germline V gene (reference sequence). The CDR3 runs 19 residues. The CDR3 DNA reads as TGCAGTGCTAACCAGGCAGGAGGGACTAGCGGGAGGGGGCCCAATGAGCAGTTCTTC. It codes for CSANQAGGTSGRGPNEQFF.

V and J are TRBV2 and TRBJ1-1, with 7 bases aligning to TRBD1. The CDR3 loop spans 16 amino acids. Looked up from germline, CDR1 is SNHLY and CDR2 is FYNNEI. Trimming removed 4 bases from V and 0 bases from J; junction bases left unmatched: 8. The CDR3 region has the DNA TGTGCCAGCAGTGCCGGGACAGAATTCTTGAACACTGAAGCTTTCTTT. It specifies CASSAGTEFLNTEAFF.